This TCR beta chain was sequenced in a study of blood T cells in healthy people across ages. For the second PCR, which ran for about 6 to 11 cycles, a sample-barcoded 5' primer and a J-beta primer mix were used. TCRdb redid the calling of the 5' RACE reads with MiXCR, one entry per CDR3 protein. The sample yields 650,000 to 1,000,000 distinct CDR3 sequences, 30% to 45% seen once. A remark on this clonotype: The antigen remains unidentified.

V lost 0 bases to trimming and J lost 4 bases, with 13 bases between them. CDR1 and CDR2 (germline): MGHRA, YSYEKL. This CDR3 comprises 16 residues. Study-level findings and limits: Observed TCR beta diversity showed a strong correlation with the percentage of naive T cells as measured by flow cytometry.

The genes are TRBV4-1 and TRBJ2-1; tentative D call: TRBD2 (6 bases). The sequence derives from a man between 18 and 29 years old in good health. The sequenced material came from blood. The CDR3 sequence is CASSQDSSGVYNEQFF. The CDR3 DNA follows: TGCGCCAGCAGCCAAGATAGTAGCGGAGTTTACAATGAGCAGTTCTTC.